A selection of T cell receptor beta chains follows, all from one sample in a study of CD8+ T cells in alopecia areata. Assay used: immunoSEQ multiplex PCR; TCRdb lists only in-frame clones, some missing. Among 160,000 or so clones listed, 50% to 70% were seen once. The material sequenced was CD4+ T cells sorted from blood, taken at week 4, from a patient treated with tofacitinib. The receptors come from a human donor with alopecia areata. Each CDR3 is given with its conserved first and last residue. The D gene is left open where the match is weak. Clone size is given for some rows only: seen once, a few or many times, or a class if the clone is expanded.

>NA|TRBJ1-1|few|TRBV5-1
TGCGCCAGCAGCTTGGATGGTCGGGACACTGAAGCTTTCTTT
CASSLDGRDTEAFF
>NA|TRBJ2-1|NA|TRBV9
TGTGCCAGCAGCCCACTGGGCGGGGCAAGCTACAATGAGCAGTTCTTC
CASSPLGGASYNEQFF
>NA|TRBJ2-2|once|TRBV2
TGTGCCAGCCTAAAGACAGGGAACACCGGGGAGCTGTTTTTT
CASLKTGNTGELFF
>TRBD1|TRBJ1-1|NA|TRBV2
TGTGCCAGCAGGAGGGACAGACTGAACACTGAAGCTTTCTTT
CASRRDRLNTEAFF
>NA|TRBJ2-7|NA|TRBV6-1
TGTGCCAGCACGGGGAACAGGGAGGACTACGAGCAGTACTTC
CASTGNREDYEQYF
>NA|TRBJ2-7|NA|TRBV5-4
TGTGCCAGCAGCTTGGGGGGGTCCCACTCCTACGAGCAGTACTTC
CASSLGGSHSYEQYF
>NA|TRBJ1-2|NA|TRBV15
TGTGCCACCAGCAGGGAGGGGGAGCTCTATGGCTACACCTTC
CATSREGELYGYTF
>NA|TRBJ1-1|NA|TRBV30
TGTGCCTGGGGGAAACTGGAAGCTTTCTTT
CAWGKLEAFF
>NA|TRBJ1-1|NA|TRBV29-1
TGCAGCGCCCGCGGGCAGTTGGACACTGAAGCTTTCTTT
CSARGQLDTEAFF
>NA|TRBJ2-1|NA|TRBV18
TGTGCCAGCTCACCACTGACAGCCGACAATGAGCAGTTCTTC
CASSPLTADNEQFF
>NA|TRBJ2-7|NA|TRBV6-5
TGTGCCAGCAGTTACTCCCCGGGAGCAGCCTACGAGCAGTACTTC
CASSYSPGAAYEQYF
>TRBD1|TRBJ1-4|few|TRBV4-1
TGCGCCAGCAGCCGACCGGGACAGAATAATGAAAAACTGTTTTTT
CASSRPGQNNEKLFF
>NA|TRBJ1-2|NA|TRBV23-1
TGCGCCAGCAGACTCGACTGGTCCTATGGCTACACCTTC
CASRLDWSYGYTF
>NA|TRBJ1-5|NA|TRBV30
TGTGCCTGGAGTGTAGGCTCCGATCAGCCCCAGCATTTT
CAWSVGSDQPQHF
>NA|TRBJ2-2|NA|TRBV6-5
TGTGCCAGCAGACCCTACACCGGGGAGCTGTTTTTT
CASRPYTGELFF
>NA|TRBJ1-4|NA|TRBV7-9
TGTGCCAGCAGCTGGTTGACAGTCGGGGATGAAAAACTGTTTTTT
CASSWLTVGDEKLFF